These 17 T cell receptor beta chains were sequenced from one sample in a study of PD-1 blockade in classical Hodgkin lymphoma. The time point here: newly diagnosed, previously untreated cHL patient sample. Clones were read by immunoSEQ multiplex PCR, and TCRdb kept only the in-frame ones, dropping some. The sample holds 25,000 to 35,000 clones, roughly 94% seen once. The sample taken for sequencing was peripheral blood mononuclear cells (PBMCs). Receptors were obtained from a human donor with classical Hodgkin lymphoma.

This chain uses TRBV29-1 with TRBJ1-1; D perhaps matches TRBD1 (5 bases). CDR1 is SQVTM, CDR2 ANQGSEA, per germline. V lost 6 bases, J lost 0 bases, and 8 bases lay in between. The CDR3 has 12 residues. The CDR3 DNA reads as TGCAGCGTGAGGGGATTGAACACTGAAGCTTTCTTT. Residues: CSVRGLNTEAFF.

The CDR3 coding sequence is TGCGCCAGCAGCTTCGGGTCGGGAGCTGAAGCTTTCTTT. Translation gives CASSFGSGAEAFF. The chain links TRBV5-1 to TRBJ1-1; no clear D. The germline V and J ends were trimmed by 2 bases and 6 bases, with 11 bases remaining between them. The CDR3 contains 13 residues. Germline loops: CDR1 SGHRS, CDR2 YFSETQ.

V and J are TRBV20-1 and TRBJ1-1; D gene uncertain. This CDR3 has 11 residues. Germline V gene sequence: CDR1 DFQATT, CDR2 SNEGSKA (reference sequence). V dropped 3 bases and J dropped 7 bases, with 9 bases sitting between them. The CDR3 coding sequence is TGCAGTGCTAGTGTTAAGGGTGAAGCTTTCTTT. Translation gives CSASVKGEAFF.

This clone was seen a single time. V usage is TRBV2 and J usage is TRBJ1-4; D not certain. V was shortened by 10 bases and J by 6 bases, with 9 bases between the two germline ends. Germline V gives CDR1 SNHLY, CDR2 FYNNEI. The CDR3 consists of 11 residues. The CDR3: CATGPYEKLFF. In DNA form, the CDR3 reads TGTGCCACCGGGCCCTATGAAAAACTGTTTTTT.

The chain joins TRBV6-6 to TRBJ1-1; D ambiguous. This CDR3 contains 15 residues. Germline loops: CDR1 MNHNY, CDR2 SVGAGI (reference sequence). The germline V and J ends were trimmed by 1 base and 1 base, with 10 bases remaining between them. The CDR3 DNA sequence: TGTGCCAGCAGTTACTATGGAGCGACGAACACTGAAGCTTTCTTT. As protein: CASSYYGATNTEAFF.

This clone has a single count. The V call is TRBV18, the J call TRBJ1-1, with D tentatively TRBD1 (6 bases). With 2 bases removed from V and 3 bases from J, the gap between germline ends came to 13 bases. The V gene's germline CDR1 is KGHSH and CDR2 LQKENI. CDR3 length equals 15 residues. The CDR3 coding sequence is TGTGCCAGCTCACCAAATTCAGGGGCGTACACTGAAGCTTTCTTT. Protein product: CASSPNSGAYTEAFF.

The chain links TRBV5-1 to TRBJ2-3; 7 nucleotides agree with TRBD2. The CDR3 runs to 15 residues. Trimming at V came to 4 bases and at J to 6 bases, leaving 11 bases not matched to a gene. Germline assignment: CDR1 SGHRS and CDR2 YFSETQ. Here the CDR3 reads CASSRGTGGLDTQYF. Written as DNA, the CDR3 is TGCGCCAGCAGCCGAGGGACCGGGGGGTTGGATACGCAGTATTTT. The full variable domain, its missing parts supplied by reference TRBV5-1 and TRBJ2-3, is KAGVTQTPRYLIKTRGQQVTLSCSPISGHRSVSWYQQTPGQGLQFLFEYFSETQRNKGNFPGRFSGRQFSNSRSEMNVSTLELGDSALYLCASSRGTGGLDTQYFGPGTRLTVL.

The chain employs TRBV5-5 and TRBJ1-1; unclear D gene. V was pared by 2 bases and J by 0 bases, with 8 bases between. This CDR3 spans 14 amino acids. Germline CDR1 is SGHKS and CDR2 is YYEKEE (reference sequence). CDR3 nucleotide sequence: TGTGCCAGCAGCTTAGACGGCATGAACACTGAAGCTTTCTTT. Translating it yields CASSLDGMNTEAFF.

This rearrangement joins TRBV5-5 to TRBJ1-6; TRBD1 might be the D (5 bases). The CDR3 runs to 14 residues. The germline V and J ends were trimmed by 1 base and 10 bases, with 12 bases remaining between them. The germline V gene has CDR1 SGHKS and CDR2 YYEKEE (reference sequence). CDR3 sequence (DNA): TGTGCCAGCAGCTTGAGGGCGACAGTCTCACCCCTCCACTTT. It specifies CASSLRATVSPLHF.

This rearrangement joins TRBV19 to TRBJ2-3, with 10 nucleotides matching TRBD2. Per the germline V gene, CDR1 is LNHDA and CDR2 is SQIVND (reference sequence). V trimming: 5 bases; J trimming: 4 bases; junction bases outside the gene matches: 6. CDR3 length equals 15 residues. CDR3 loop: CASSLGLAIPDTQYF. The CDR3, as DNA: TGTGCCAGTAGTCTGGGACTAGCGATCCCAGATACGCAGTATTTT.

V is TRBV11-1 and J is TRBJ2-7; TRBD1 or TRBD2 may be the D gene (7 bases each). The CDR3 extends over 12 amino acids. The germline V and J ends were trimmed by 4 bases and 12 bases, with 16 bases remaining between them. Germline-derived CDR1 and CDR2 are SGHAT and FQDESV (reference sequence). The chain's CDR3 is CASSSAGQILYF. The CDR3 DNA follows: TGTGCCAGCAGCTCAGCGGGACAGATCCTGTACTTC.

CDR3 in DNA: TGCGCCAGCAGTCGGGAGGGGAGTGGTAGCAATGAGCAGTTCTTC. It encodes CASSREGSGSNEQFF. The V gene is TRBV10-1, the J gene TRBJ2-1; 8 nucleotides line up with TRBD2. The germline V gene has CDR1 WNHNN and CDR2 SYGVQD (reference sequence). The CDR3 has 15 residues. The V and J ends lost 5 bases and 6 bases, in that order; junction bases with no gene match: 9.

V is TRBV27 and J is TRBJ2-7, with 10 bases matching TRBD2. The germline CDR1 and CDR2 sequences are MNHEY and SMNVEV (reference sequence). The CDR3 spans 15 residues. The V gene end was trimmed by 4 bases and the J gene end by 3 bases; junction bases not matched to a gene: 6. The CDR3 region has the DNA TGTGCCAGCAGTTCCGCTAGCGGGAGTTTCTACGAGCAGTACTTC. This translates into CASSSASGSFYEQYF.

The CDR3 sequence: CASSKKEGRNLNTEAFF. DNA for the CDR3: TGTGCCAGCAGCAAAAAAGAGGGACGGAATTTGAACACTGAAGCTTTCTTT. The genes are TRBV21-1 and TRBJ1-1. TRBV21-1 is recorded as a pseudogene. CDR3 length: 17 residues.

The chain joins TRBV5-4 to TRBJ2-3; 8 bases align to TRBD2. Trimming removed 4 bases from V and 2 bases from J; junction bases left unmatched: 12. Germline lookup yields CDR1 SGHNT and CDR2 YYREEE (reference sequence). This CDR3 is built from 17 residues. CDR3 sequence reads: CASSLPGRGAVTDTQYF. The CDR3 coding sequence is TGTGCCAGCAGCCTACCGGGGCGGGGGGCGGTCACAGATACGCAGTATTTT.

This chain links TRBV7-9 with TRBJ2-4; the D gene is possibly TRBD2 (5 bases). The CDR3 spans 13 residues. From germline, CDR1 is SEHNR and CDR2 FQNEAQ (reference sequence). V lost 3 bases, J lost 9 bases, and 12 bases lay in between. The CDR3 nucleotides are TGTGCCAGCAGCTTGAGTTCGGGGTCCATTCAGTACTTC. Its translation is CASSLSSGSIQYF.

The chain employs TRBV7-9 and TRBJ2-7; TRBD2 aligns across 7 bases. In germline, CDR1 is SEHNR, CDR2 FQNEAQ (reference sequence). The junction had 7 bases not matched to a gene; V was cut back by 2 bases and J by 3 bases. The CDR3 length is 15 residues. The CDR3 DNA reads TGTGCCAGCAGCTTAACCAGCGGGGTGAGCTACGAGCAGTACTTC. It yields the protein CASSLTSGVSYEQYF.